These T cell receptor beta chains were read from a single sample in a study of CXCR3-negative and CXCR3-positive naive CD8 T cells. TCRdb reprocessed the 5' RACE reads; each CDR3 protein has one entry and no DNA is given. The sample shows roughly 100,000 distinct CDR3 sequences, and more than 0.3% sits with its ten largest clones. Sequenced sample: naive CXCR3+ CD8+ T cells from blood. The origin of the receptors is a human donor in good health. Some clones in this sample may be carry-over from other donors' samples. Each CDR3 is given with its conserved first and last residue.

CDR3aa: CASSQSETGGYRETQYF
j_gene: TRBJ2-5
v_gene: TRBV23-1

CDR3aa: CASSGDTYPYEQYF
j_gene: TRBJ2-7
v_gene: TRBV2

CDR3aa: CASRGTGDGNTIYF
j_gene: TRBJ1-3
v_gene: TRBV2

CDR3aa: CASTFWGDDEQYF
j_gene: TRBJ2-7
v_gene: TRBV5-5

CDR3aa: CSAEGSGSEAFF
j_gene: TRBJ1-1
v_gene: TRBV29-1

CDR3aa: CASSFATGTADTQYF
j_gene: TRBJ2-3
v_gene: TRBV5-6

CDR3aa: CASSLELPGPSSGANVLTF
j_gene: TRBJ2-6
v_gene: TRBV12-3/TRBV12-4

CDR3aa: CASRPTSGSYEQYF
j_gene: TRBJ2-7
v_gene: TRBV6-5

CDR3aa: CASSLGPSRELFF
j_gene: TRBJ2-2
v_gene: TRBV5-6

CDR3aa: CASSEIVFGAYNEQFF
j_gene: TRBJ2-1
v_gene: TRBV2

CDR3aa: CASSAGTGGWENIQYF
j_gene: TRBJ2-4
v_gene: TRBV5-1

CDR3aa: CASSLVGTGGEQFF
j_gene: TRBJ2-1
v_gene: TRBV5-1

CDR3aa: CASSPPITGAGDEQYF
j_gene: TRBJ2-7
v_gene: TRBV28

CDR3aa: CASSSTTLLGEQFF
j_gene: TRBJ2-1
v_gene: TRBV11-2

CDR3aa: CASSTLIAGADNYNEQFF
j_gene: TRBJ2-1
v_gene: TRBV7-9

CDR3aa: CASARTSGTQETQYF
j_gene: TRBJ2-5
v_gene: TRBV6-5

CDR3aa: CSAEGGGGLGIQYF
j_gene: TRBJ2-4
v_gene: TRBV20-1

CDR3aa: CASSVEQASSYNEQFF
j_gene: TRBJ2-1
v_gene: TRBV9

CDR3aa: CASRPPGASGEVEQYF
j_gene: TRBJ2-7
v_gene: TRBV6-5

CDR3aa: CSVEVNAFSSYEQYF
j_gene: TRBJ2-7
v_gene: TRBV29-1

CDR3aa: CASNPDTYNSPLHF
j_gene: TRBJ1-6
v_gene: TRBV28

CDR3aa: CASSLVRQTAKNIQYF
j_gene: TRBJ2-4
v_gene: TRBV7-9

CDR3aa: CASSSPRSGRVLETQYF
j_gene: TRBJ2-5
v_gene: TRBV27

CDR3aa: CASRVVAGATGELFF
j_gene: TRBJ2-2
v_gene: TRBV6-5

CDR3aa: CSVRGLAVDNEQFF
j_gene: TRBJ2-1
v_gene: TRBV29-1

CDR3aa: CASSVAAEQFF
j_gene: TRBJ2-1
v_gene: TRBV9

CDR3aa: CASSQGGAGAFF
j_gene: TRBJ1-1
v_gene: TRBV4-1

CDR3aa: CASSYAPGEDTDTQYF
j_gene: TRBJ2-3
v_gene: TRBV6-5

CDR3aa: CSVATGTYEQYF
j_gene: TRBJ2-7
v_gene: TRBV29-1

CDR3aa: CASSYSTVDEQFF
j_gene: TRBJ2-1
v_gene: TRBV6-5

CDR3aa: CSVEYRDRDRELFF
j_gene: TRBJ2-2
v_gene: TRBV29-1

CDR3aa: CASSDSGTSSYEQYF
j_gene: TRBJ2-7
v_gene: TRBV6-4

CDR3aa: CASSQAGTRADTQYF
j_gene: TRBJ2-3
v_gene: TRBV14

CDR3aa: CSVAGNYYEQYF
j_gene: TRBJ2-7
v_gene: TRBV29-1

CDR3aa: CAISLDRGPTEAFF
j_gene: TRBJ1-1
v_gene: TRBV10-3

CDR3aa: CASSLISGNLYQETQYF
j_gene: TRBJ2-5
v_gene: TRBV7-9

CDR3aa: CATIQGTGYGYTF
j_gene: TRBJ1-2
v_gene: TRBV12-5

CDR3aa: CASSPGPLEGGPFYNEQFF
j_gene: TRBJ2-1
v_gene: TRBV7-9

CDR3aa: CASSPTPSTDTQYF
j_gene: TRBJ2-3
v_gene: TRBV7-6

CDR3aa: CASSSGREGIYGYTF
j_gene: TRBJ1-2
v_gene: TRBV7-9

CDR3aa: CASSIETVQETQYF
j_gene: TRBJ2-5
v_gene: TRBV7-9

CDR3aa: CASSLAAVFYEQYF
j_gene: TRBJ2-7
v_gene: TRBV12-3/TRBV12-4

CDR3aa: CATSRVAENYGYTF
j_gene: TRBJ1-2
v_gene: TRBV15

CDR3aa: CASTRSLVLNEQFF
j_gene: TRBJ2-1
v_gene: TRBV9

CDR3aa: CATSREGATTSVEDTQYF
j_gene: TRBJ2-3
v_gene: TRBV15

CDR3aa: CASSGLQGPYEQYF
j_gene: TRBJ2-7
v_gene: TRBV9

CDR3aa: CASSFRGEAFF
j_gene: TRBJ1-1
v_gene: TRBV5-1

CDR3aa: CASSFPLSQGTQYF
j_gene: TRBJ2-3
v_gene: TRBV11-2

CDR3aa: CASSLTGSPHVEQYF
j_gene: TRBJ2-7
v_gene: TRBV19

CDR3aa: CSVEQGPYGYTF
j_gene: TRBJ1-2
v_gene: TRBV29-1

CDR3aa: CASSPWSSYEQYF
j_gene: TRBJ2-7
v_gene: TRBV6-1

CDR3aa: CSATRRGLAEETQYF
j_gene: TRBJ2-5
v_gene: TRBV20-1

CDR3aa: CASSVGWVRGTGELFF
j_gene: TRBJ2-2
v_gene: TRBV9